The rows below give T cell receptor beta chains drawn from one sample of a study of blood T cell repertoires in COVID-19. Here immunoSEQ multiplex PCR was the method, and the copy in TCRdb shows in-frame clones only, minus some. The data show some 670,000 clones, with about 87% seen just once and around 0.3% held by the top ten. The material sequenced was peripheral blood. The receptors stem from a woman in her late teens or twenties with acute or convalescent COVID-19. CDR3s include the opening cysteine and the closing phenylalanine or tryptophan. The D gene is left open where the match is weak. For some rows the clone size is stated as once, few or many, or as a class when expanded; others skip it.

CATYGGWTEAFF TGTGCCACCTACGGCGGTTGGACTGAAGCTTTCTTT TRBV19 NA NA TRBJ1-1 12
CASSPPDRNTYGYTF TGTGCCAGCTCACCCCCCGACAGGAACACATATGGCTACACCTTC TRBV18 NA NA TRBJ1-2 15
CATSQGVGEKLFF TGTGCCACCAGCCAGGGCGTAGGTGAAAAACTGTTTTTT TRBV24-1 NA NA TRBJ1-4 13
CASSIQGVNTEAFF TGCGCCAGCAGCATACAGGGGGTGAACACTGAAGCTTTCTTT TRBV5-1 TRBD1 NA TRBJ1-1 14
CASSQGAHEQYF TGTGCCAGTTCACAGGGAGCCCACGAGCAGTACTTC TRBV13 NA NA TRBJ2-7 12
CASSPGRGYGYTF TGTGCCAGCAGCCCAGGGAGGGGCTATGGCTACACCTTC TRBV7-3 NA NA TRBJ1-2 13
CASSGAKAGADTQYF TGTGCCAGCAGTGGAGCAAAAGCAGGGGCAGATACGCAGTATTTT TRBV6-1 NA once TRBJ2-3 15
CATSQNPGQGDFEQYF TGTGCCACCTCCCAAAATCCGGGGCAGGGGGACTTTGAGCAGTACTTC TRBV24-1 NA NA TRBJ2-7 16
CASRPGHRNQPQHF TGTGCCAGCAGGCCAGGACACCGCAATCAGCCCCAGCATTTT TRBV2 NA NA TRBJ1-5 14
CASSFLPGADTEAFF TGTGCCAGCAGCTTTCTCCCGGGAGCGGACACTGAAGCTTTCTTT TRBV7-6 NA NA TRBJ1-1 15
CASSLAPGTGYEQYF TGCGCCAGCAGCTTGGCCCCCGGGACAGGGTACGAGCAGTACTTC TRBV5-1 TRBD1 NA TRBJ2-7 15
CASSVRGQTNSPLHF TGTGCCAGCAGTGTGAGGGGACAGACGAATTCACCCCTCCACTTT TRBV2 TRBD1 NA TRBJ1-6 15
CASKVRGVAFF TGTGCCAGCAAAGTACGGGGGGTCGCTTTCTTT TRBV25-1 NA NA TRBJ1-1 11
CASSLGGGGYNEQFF TGTGCCAGCAGCTTAGGCGGGGGGGGCTACAATGAGCAGTTCTTC TRBV7-2 TRBD2 NA TRBJ2-1 15
CASSQGTVEQPQHF TGTGCCAGCAGCCAGGGGACAGTCGAGCAGCCCCAGCATTTT TRBV5-6 TRBD1 NA TRBJ1-5 14
CASRPGHYTDTQYF TGTGCCAGCAGACCGGGACACTACACAGATACGCAGTATTTT TRBV7-9 NA once TRBJ2-3 14
CASSGDPGGGYGYTF TGTGCCAGCAGTGGAGACCCGGGGGGTGGCTATGGCTACACCTTC TRBV2 NA NA TRBJ1-2 15
CASSLSGRTDTQYF TGTGCCAGCAGTTTATCGGGCAGAACAGATACGCAGTATTTT TRBV27 NA NA TRBJ2-3 14
CASSLPGGEQYF TGTGCCAGCAGTTTGCCGGGGGGCGAGCAGTACTTC TRBV27 TRBD2 NA TRBJ2-7 12
CAAQGVRREKLFF TGTGCCGCACAGGGGGTCCGTCGAGAAAAACTGTTTTTT TRBV30 TRBD1 few TRBJ1-4 13
CATRGRQGWTEAFF TGTGCCACCAGGGGGAGGCAGGGCTGGACTGAAGCTTTCTTT TRBV6-5 TRBD1 NA TRBJ1-1 14
CASSSTVLSTDTQYF TGCGCCAGCAGCTCAACAGTTCTTAGCACAGATACGCAGTATTTT TRBV5-1 NA NA TRBJ2-3 15
CASSPRQGGDYGYTF TGTGCCAGCAGCCCCCGACAGGGGGGCGACTATGGCTACACCTTC TRBV7-2 TRBD1 once TRBJ1-2 15
CASSPLAQTDTQYF TGTGCCAGCTCACCATTGGCACAAACAGATACGCAGTATTTT TRBV18 NA NA TRBJ2-3 14
CASSLSLAYNEQFF TGTGCCAGCAGTTTATCCCTCGCCTACAATGAGCAGTTCTTC TRBV27 NA NA TRBJ2-1 14